Below are 10 T cell receptor beta chains sequenced from a single sample in a study of CD8+CD57+ T cells in acquired aplastic anemia. CD8+CD57+ cell expansion, shown by flow cytometry, had occurred in the patients selected for sequencing. Genomic DNA acted as the template from which TCR beta VDJ combination and CDR3 sequence profiling were carried out. TCRdb ran MiXCR on the reads and lists one entry per CDR3 protein. The sample lists about 180,000 distinct CDR3 sequences, less than 60% occurring once. Sequencing used sorted CD4+, CD8+, or CD8+CD57+ T cells (not recorded which) from PBMCs. The receptor set was obtained from a human donor with aplastic anemia.

V is TRBV2 and J is TRBJ2-1; 7 bases map to TRBD2. This CDR3 is built from 14 residues. Germline-derived CDR1 and CDR2 are SNHLY and FYNNEI. Trimming removed 7 bases from V and 2 bases from J; junction bases left unmatched: 5. The CDR3 here is CASKRLAAYNEQFF. The CDR3 nucleotides are TGTGCCAGCAAACGACTAGCAGCCTACAATGAGCAGTTCTTC.

The table lists this clonotype with many counts. CDR3 in DNA: TGCAGTGCTAGAGACACCGGGGAGCTGTTTTTT. Translated: CSARDTGELFF. The gene calls are TRBV20-1 and TRBJ2-2; D unclear. The germline V and J ends were trimmed by 0 bases and 4 bases, with 0 bases remaining between them. CDR1 and CDR2 (germline): DFQATT, SNEGSKA (reference sequence). This CDR3 is 11 amino acids long.

V usage is TRBV7-9 and J usage is TRBJ2-7, with D tentatively TRBD1 or TRBD2 (7 bases each). The germline CDR1 and CDR2 sequences are SEHNR and FQNEAQ (reference sequence). The CDR3 has 13 residues. V dropped 5 bases and J dropped 3 bases, with 11 bases sitting between them. CDR3 residues: CASSARGGYEQYF. In DNA, the CDR3 is TGTGCCAGCAGCGCCAGGGGGGGCTACGAGCAGTACTTC.

The rearrangement joins TRBV19 to TRBJ1-2; weak D call: TRBD1 (6 bases). Germline V CDR1 and CDR2: LNHDA, SQIVND (reference sequence). The CDR3 covers 13 residues. V lost 1 base and J lost 4, with 7 bases in between. The CDR3 coding sequence is TGTGCCAGTAGTATAGGGACAGCCTATGGCTACACCTTC. Translation gives CASSIGTAYGYTF. The complete variable domain, with remaining parts taken from reference TRBV19 and TRBJ1-2, reads DGGITQSPKYLFRKEGQNVTLSCEQNLNHDAMYWYRQDPGQGLRLIYYSQIVNDFQKGDIAEGYSVSREKKESFPLTVTSAQKNPTAFYLCASSIGTAYGYTFGSGTRLTVV.

The V call is TRBV11-3, the J call TRBJ2-2; D uncertain. The germline gives CDR1 SGHNT, CDR2 YENEEA. The germline V and J ends were trimmed by 5 bases and 5 bases, with 15 bases remaining between them. This CDR3 region has 15 residues. CDR3 loop: CASSQQLLGTGELFF. The DNA for the CDR3 is TGTGCCAGCAGCCAACAGCTCCTGGGGACCGGGGAGCTGTTTTTT.

About this clonotype: A read error may explain this, as a much larger clone is one base away. As DNA, the CDR3 is TGCGCCAGCAGCTCGGGGGGACTAGCAATGAACACCGGGGAGCTGTCTTTT. Protein product: CASSSGGLAMNTGELSF. The chain carries TRBV5-1 and TRBJ2-2; 9 bases line up with TRBD2. This CDR3 is built from 17 residues. Germline V gene lookup returns CDR1 SGHRS and CDR2 YFSETQ.

The chain has TRBV5-1 and TRBJ2-2; 10 bases fit TRBD1. The junction had 4 bases not matched to a gene; V was cut back by 4 bases and J by 7 bases. This CDR3 has 14 amino acids. Per germline, CDR1 SGHRS and CDR2 YFSETQ. The CDR3 here is CASSPGQGNGELFF. CDR3 DNA: TGCGCCAGCAGCCCGGGACAGGGGAACGGGGAGCTGTTTTTT. The whole variable domain, filled in from reference TRBV5-1 and TRBJ2-2, reads KAGVTQTPRYLIKTRGQQVTLSCSPISGHRSVSWYQQTPGQGLQFLFEYFSETQRNKGNFPGRFSGRQFSNSRSEMNVSTLELGDSALYLCASSPGQGNGELFFGEGSRLTVL.

This clonotype has ten or more counts. The chain recombines TRBV6-5 with TRBJ1-5; D is ambiguous. CDR1 and CDR2 from the germline V gene are MNHEY and SVGAGI. The CDR3 is 15 amino acids. V gave up 4 bases and J gave up 0 bases, with 10 bases separating them. This chain's CDR3 is CASSSPAGSNQPQHF. Written as DNA, the CDR3 is TGTGCCAGCAGTTCCCCCGCAGGTAGCAATCAGCCCCAGCATTTT.

This clonotype was seen ten or more times. The V call is TRBV27, the J call TRBJ2-3, with D hard to call. CDR3 length: 13 residues. Germline CDR1 MNHEY, CDR2 SMNVEV (reference sequence). Deletions cut 1 base from V and 4 bases from J, with 6 bases between. CDR3 sequence: CASSLFVPDTQYF. The CDR3 DNA follows: TGTGCCAGCAGTTTATTCGTACCAGATACGCAGTATTTT.

The chain has TRBV9 and TRBJ2-7, with 14 bases matching TRBD2. Germline V lookup: CDR1 SGDLS, CDR2 YYNGEE. V lost 3 bases, J lost 6 bases, and 5 bases stayed unmatched. The CDR3 sequence is 15 residues long. The CDR3, as DNA: TGTGCCAGCAGCGCGGGACTAGCGGGAGTCTCCGAGCAGTACTTC. Encoded protein: CASSAGLAGVSEQYF.